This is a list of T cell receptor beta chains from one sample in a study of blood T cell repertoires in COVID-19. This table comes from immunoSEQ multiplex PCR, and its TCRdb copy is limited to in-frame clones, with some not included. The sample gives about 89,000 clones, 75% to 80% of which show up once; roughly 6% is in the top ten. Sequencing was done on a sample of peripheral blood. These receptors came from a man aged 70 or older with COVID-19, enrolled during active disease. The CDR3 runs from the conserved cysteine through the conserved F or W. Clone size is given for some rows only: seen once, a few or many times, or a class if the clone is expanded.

CDR3 protein: CASSPGQTYYNEQFF
clone size: -
V gene: TRBV7-9
J gene: TRBJ2-1

CDR3 protein: CATGTSVSTDTQYF
clone size: -
V gene: TRBV24-1
J gene: TRBJ2-3

CDR3 protein: CASSRVISNQPQHF
clone size: few
V gene: TRBV6-2/TRBV6-3
J gene: TRBJ1-5

CDR3 protein: CASSVGGGLFYEQYF
clone size: -
V gene: TRBV9
J gene: TRBJ2-7

CDR3 protein: CASSQLSGAQGQETQYF
clone size: -
V gene: TRBV3-1/TRBV3-2
J gene: TRBJ2-5

CDR3 protein: CASSVGGPGNTIYF
clone size: -
V gene: TRBV9
J gene: TRBJ1-3

CDR3 protein: CASSQQGMVQQPQHF
clone size: -
V gene: TRBV3-1/TRBV3-2
J gene: TRBJ1-5

CDR3 protein: CASSLQVRGGYGYTF
clone size: -
V gene: TRBV28
J gene: TRBJ1-2

CDR3 protein: CASSPGSTDTQYF
clone size: -
V gene: TRBV4-3
J gene: TRBJ2-3

CDR3 protein: CASSADPQDSPLHF
clone size: -
V gene: TRBV9
J gene: TRBJ1-6

CDR3 protein: CASRLTSGKETQYF
clone size: few
V gene: TRBV27
J gene: TRBJ2-5

CDR3 protein: CASSPSEGGKEDYGYTF
clone size: -
V gene: TRBV11-2
J gene: TRBJ1-2

CDR3 protein: CASSFGYSEQYF
clone size: -
V gene: TRBV28
J gene: TRBJ2-7

CDR3 protein: CASSTYTSGSQYF
clone size: -
V gene: TRBV5-1
J gene: TRBJ2-5

CDR3 protein: CSASIAGGQETQYF
clone size: -
V gene: TRBV20-1
J gene: TRBJ2-5

CDR3 protein: CASSQLMNTEAFF
clone size: -
V gene: TRBV3-1/TRBV3-2
J gene: TRBJ1-1

CDR3 protein: CASSLAVGYEQYF
clone size: -
V gene: TRBV7-2
J gene: TRBJ2-7

CDR3 protein: CASSTGTVANTIYF
clone size: -
V gene: TRBV7-8
J gene: TRBJ1-3

CDR3 protein: CAGGTGSNQPQHF
clone size: -
V gene: TRBV6-5
J gene: TRBJ1-5

CDR3 protein: CASSRAGGSSRDEQYF
clone size: -
V gene: TRBV19
J gene: TRBJ2-7

CDR3 protein: CASSDDTGAHEQYF
clone size: -
V gene: TRBV18
J gene: TRBJ2-7

CDR3 protein: CASSLTDTQYF
clone size: -
V gene: TRBV7-9
J gene: TRBJ2-3

CDR3 protein: CASSSGISYEQYF
clone size: -
V gene: TRBV12-3/TRBV12-4
J gene: TRBJ2-7

CDR3 protein: CASSEGLKQETQYF
clone size: -
V gene: TRBV2
J gene: TRBJ2-5

CDR3 protein: CASSQLGFSGNTIYF
clone size: -
V gene: TRBV14
J gene: TRBJ1-3

CDR3 protein: CASSTGTGGTGELFF
clone size: once
V gene: TRBV6-5
J gene: TRBJ2-2

CDR3 protein: CASSRTSGGSTDTQYF
clone size: -
V gene: TRBV6-6
J gene: TRBJ2-3